The 3 T cell receptor beta chains reported below all come from one sample, sequenced in a study of shared clonotypes between healthy human individuals. Clones were sequenced by immunoSEQ multiplex PCR, and TCRdb holds only the in-frame ones, with some missing. The data show hundreds of thousands of clones, roughly 73% seen once. Sequencing was carried out using memory CD4+ T cells sorted from blood. Subset reported: CD45RA-negative fraction. These TCRs come from a young woman in good health.

This chain connects TRBV28 to TRBJ1-3; D may be TRBD1 (6 bases). Germline V gene lookup returns CDR1 MDHEN and CDR2 SYDVKM. The V end was cut by 4 bases, the J end by 5 bases, with 9 bases between. There are 13 residues in the CDR3. The CDR3 loop reads CASSSGQRNTIYF. For the CDR3, the DNA is TGTGCCAGCAGTTCCGGACAGAGAAACACCATATATTTT.

The genes are TRBV28 and TRBJ2-7; 8 nucleotides line up with TRBD1. Germline V lookup: CDR1 MDHEN, CDR2 SYDVKM. The CDR3 runs 16 residues. Trimming removed 7 bases from V and 3 bases from J; junction bases left unmatched: 14. The CDR3 region is CASTPAGTGQFYEQYF. The CDR3, as DNA: TGTGCCAGCACCCCCGCCGGGACAGGACAGTTCTACGAGCAGTACTTC.

This clone was detected a few times. Within the sample, other DNA sequences also encode this same CDR3. The chain joins TRBV2 to TRBJ1-2; D uncertain. V lost 1 base and J 5 bases, leaving 8 bases between the germline ends. The germline CDR1 and CDR2 sequences are SNHLY and FYNNEI. The CDR3 extends over 13 amino acids. The CDR3 reads CASSEDREYGYTF. The CDR3 DNA follows: TGTGCCAGCAGTGAAGACCGTGAATATGGCTACACCTTC.